This TCR beta chain was sequenced in a study of T-cell reconstitution after alpha-beta-depleted transplantation in children. Concerning this clonotype itself: Its cognate antigen is unknown.

Unique molecular identifiers were incorporated when the TCRbeta library was constructed. TCRdb re-called the PCR reads through MiXCR, storing one row per CDR3 protein. The table has 700,000 to 950,000 distinct CDR3 sequences, 15% to 20% seen once. General study results and limits: The origin of high day-60 TCRbeta diversity in some patients lay in surviving recipient T cells and thymic progenitors.

Germline CDR1 and CDR2: SGHRS and YFSETQ. Trimming removed 1 base from V and 5 bases from J, with 9 bases in between. The CDR3 has 13 residues. The V gene is TRBV5-1, the J gene TRBJ2-5; D might be TRBD1 or TRBD2, each matching 5 bases. This specimen consisted of PBMCs, mostly from graft donor cells, obtained 360 days after TCRalphabeta/CD19-depleted stem cell transplant. This TCR was recovered from a male patient aged 5 to 17 who had a stem cell transplant for acute lymphoblastic leukemia, so the T cells may come from the graft donor. Here the CDR3 reads CASSLFGDETQYF. CDR3 coding DNA: TGCGCCAGCAGCTTGTTCGGGGACGAGACCCAGTACTTC. The full variable domain, rest sourced from reference TRBV5-1 and TRBJ2-5, is KAGVTQTPRYLIKTRGQQVTLSCSPISGHRSVSWYQQTPGQGLQFLFEYFSETQRNKGNFPGRFSGRQFSNSRSEMNVSTLELGDSALYLCASSLFGDETQYFGPGTRLLVL.